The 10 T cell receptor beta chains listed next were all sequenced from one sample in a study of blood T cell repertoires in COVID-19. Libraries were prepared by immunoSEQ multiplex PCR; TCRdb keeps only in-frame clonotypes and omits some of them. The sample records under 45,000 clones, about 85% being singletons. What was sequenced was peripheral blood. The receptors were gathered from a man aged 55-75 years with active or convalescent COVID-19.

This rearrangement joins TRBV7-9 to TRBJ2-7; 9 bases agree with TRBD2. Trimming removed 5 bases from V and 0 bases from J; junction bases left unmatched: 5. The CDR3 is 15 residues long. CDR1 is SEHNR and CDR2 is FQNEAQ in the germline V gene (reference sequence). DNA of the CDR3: TGTGCCAGCAGCAGAGCGGGGGGAAGCTCCTACGAGCAGTACGTC. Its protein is CASSRAGGSSYEQYV.

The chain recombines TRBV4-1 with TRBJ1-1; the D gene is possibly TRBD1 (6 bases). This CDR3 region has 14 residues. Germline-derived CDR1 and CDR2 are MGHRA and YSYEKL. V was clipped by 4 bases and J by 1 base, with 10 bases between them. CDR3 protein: CASSRGQTNTEAFF. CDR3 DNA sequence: TGCGCCAGCAGCCGCGGACAGACGAACACTGAAGCTTTCTTT.

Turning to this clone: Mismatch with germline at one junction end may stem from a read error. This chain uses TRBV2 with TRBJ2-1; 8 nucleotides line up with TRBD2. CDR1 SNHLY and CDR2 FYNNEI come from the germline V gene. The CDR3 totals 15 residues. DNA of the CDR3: TGTGCCAGCAATGAAATAGCGGGAAAGAGAGATGAGCAGTTCTTC. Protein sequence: CASNEIAGKRDEQFF.

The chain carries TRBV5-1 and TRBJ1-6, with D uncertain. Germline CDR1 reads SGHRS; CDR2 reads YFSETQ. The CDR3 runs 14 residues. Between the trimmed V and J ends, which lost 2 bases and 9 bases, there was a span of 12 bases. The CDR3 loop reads CASSFDSSGSPLHF. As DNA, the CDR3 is TGCGCCAGCAGCTTCGACTCGAGTGGTTCACCCCTCCACTTT.

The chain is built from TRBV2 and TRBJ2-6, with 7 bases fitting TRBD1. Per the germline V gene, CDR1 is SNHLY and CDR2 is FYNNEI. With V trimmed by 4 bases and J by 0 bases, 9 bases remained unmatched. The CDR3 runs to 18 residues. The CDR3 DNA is TGTGCCAGCAGTGCAACCGGGACAGTACTCTCTGGGGCCAACGTCCTGACTTTC. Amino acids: CASSATGTVLSGANVLTF.

The CDR3 reads CASSVGTGYGQPQHF. CDR3 nucleotide sequence: TGTGCCAGCAGCGTAGGAACAGGGTACGGTCAGCCCCAGCATTTT. V gene TRBV9 combines with J gene TRBJ1-5; tentative D call: TRBD1 (6 bases). This CDR3 contains 15 residues. Germline V gene data show CDR1 as SGDLS and CDR2 as YYNGEE. V was clipped by 0 bases and J by 6 bases, with 13 bases between them.

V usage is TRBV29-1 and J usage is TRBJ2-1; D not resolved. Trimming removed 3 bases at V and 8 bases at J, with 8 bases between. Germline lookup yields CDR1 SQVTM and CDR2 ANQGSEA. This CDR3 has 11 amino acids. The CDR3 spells CSVERHDEQFF. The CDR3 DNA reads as TGCAGCGTTGAGAGGCACGATGAGCAGTTCTTC.

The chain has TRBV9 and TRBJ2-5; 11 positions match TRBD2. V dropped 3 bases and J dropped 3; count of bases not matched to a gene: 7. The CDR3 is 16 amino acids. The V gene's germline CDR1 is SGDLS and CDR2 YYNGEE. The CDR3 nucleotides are TGTGCCAGCAGCGCGACTAGCGGGGCTTATAAAGAGACCCAGTACTTC. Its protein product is CASSATSGAYKETQYF. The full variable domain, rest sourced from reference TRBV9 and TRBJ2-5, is DSGVTQTPKHLITATGQRVTLRCSPRSGDLSVYWYQQSLDQGLQFLIQYYNGEERAKGNILERFSAQQFPDLHSELNLSSLELGDSALYFCASSATSGAYKETQYFGPGTRLLVL.

CDR3 nucleotide sequence: TGTGCCAGCAGCCGACAATCGAACACTGAAGCTTTCTTT. Its protein is CASSRQSNTEAFF. The chain couples TRBV14 to TRBJ1-1; D gene unclear. This CDR3 spans 13 amino acids. Between the trimmed V and J ends, which lost 4 bases and 1 base, there was a span of 7 bases. Per germline, CDR1 SGHDN and CDR2 FVKESK.

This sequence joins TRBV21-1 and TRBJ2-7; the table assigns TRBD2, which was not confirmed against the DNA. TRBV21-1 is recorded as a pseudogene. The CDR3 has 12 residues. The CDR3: CASTHSGIEQYV. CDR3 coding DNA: TGTGCCAGCACCCATAGCGGGATAGAGCAGTACGTC.